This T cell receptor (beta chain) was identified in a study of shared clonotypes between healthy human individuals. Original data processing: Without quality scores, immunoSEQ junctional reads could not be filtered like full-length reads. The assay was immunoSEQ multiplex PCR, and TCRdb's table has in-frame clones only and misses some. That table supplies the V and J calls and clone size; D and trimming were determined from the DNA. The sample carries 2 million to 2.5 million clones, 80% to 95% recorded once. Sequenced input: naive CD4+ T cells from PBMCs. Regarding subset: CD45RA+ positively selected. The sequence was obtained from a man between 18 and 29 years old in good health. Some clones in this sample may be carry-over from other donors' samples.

The CDR3 is CASSLGPSRGPYEQYF. CDR3 coding DNA: TGTGCCAGCAGCTTGGGTCCAAGCAGGGGTCCCTACGAGCAGTACTTC. This sequence joins TRBV5-4 and TRBJ2-7, with D tentatively TRBD1 (6 bases). V gave up 0 bases and J gave up 2 bases, with 15 bases separating them. Germline values: CDR1 SGHNT, CDR2 YYREEE (reference sequence). The CDR3 contains 16 residues. The whole variable domain, filled in from reference TRBV5-4 and TRBJ2-7, reads ETGVTQSPTHLIKTRGQQVTLRCSSQSGHNTVSWYQQALGQGPQFIFQYYREEENGRGNFPPRFSGLQFPNYSSELNVNALELDDSALYLCASSLGPSRGPYEQYFGPGTRLTVT.